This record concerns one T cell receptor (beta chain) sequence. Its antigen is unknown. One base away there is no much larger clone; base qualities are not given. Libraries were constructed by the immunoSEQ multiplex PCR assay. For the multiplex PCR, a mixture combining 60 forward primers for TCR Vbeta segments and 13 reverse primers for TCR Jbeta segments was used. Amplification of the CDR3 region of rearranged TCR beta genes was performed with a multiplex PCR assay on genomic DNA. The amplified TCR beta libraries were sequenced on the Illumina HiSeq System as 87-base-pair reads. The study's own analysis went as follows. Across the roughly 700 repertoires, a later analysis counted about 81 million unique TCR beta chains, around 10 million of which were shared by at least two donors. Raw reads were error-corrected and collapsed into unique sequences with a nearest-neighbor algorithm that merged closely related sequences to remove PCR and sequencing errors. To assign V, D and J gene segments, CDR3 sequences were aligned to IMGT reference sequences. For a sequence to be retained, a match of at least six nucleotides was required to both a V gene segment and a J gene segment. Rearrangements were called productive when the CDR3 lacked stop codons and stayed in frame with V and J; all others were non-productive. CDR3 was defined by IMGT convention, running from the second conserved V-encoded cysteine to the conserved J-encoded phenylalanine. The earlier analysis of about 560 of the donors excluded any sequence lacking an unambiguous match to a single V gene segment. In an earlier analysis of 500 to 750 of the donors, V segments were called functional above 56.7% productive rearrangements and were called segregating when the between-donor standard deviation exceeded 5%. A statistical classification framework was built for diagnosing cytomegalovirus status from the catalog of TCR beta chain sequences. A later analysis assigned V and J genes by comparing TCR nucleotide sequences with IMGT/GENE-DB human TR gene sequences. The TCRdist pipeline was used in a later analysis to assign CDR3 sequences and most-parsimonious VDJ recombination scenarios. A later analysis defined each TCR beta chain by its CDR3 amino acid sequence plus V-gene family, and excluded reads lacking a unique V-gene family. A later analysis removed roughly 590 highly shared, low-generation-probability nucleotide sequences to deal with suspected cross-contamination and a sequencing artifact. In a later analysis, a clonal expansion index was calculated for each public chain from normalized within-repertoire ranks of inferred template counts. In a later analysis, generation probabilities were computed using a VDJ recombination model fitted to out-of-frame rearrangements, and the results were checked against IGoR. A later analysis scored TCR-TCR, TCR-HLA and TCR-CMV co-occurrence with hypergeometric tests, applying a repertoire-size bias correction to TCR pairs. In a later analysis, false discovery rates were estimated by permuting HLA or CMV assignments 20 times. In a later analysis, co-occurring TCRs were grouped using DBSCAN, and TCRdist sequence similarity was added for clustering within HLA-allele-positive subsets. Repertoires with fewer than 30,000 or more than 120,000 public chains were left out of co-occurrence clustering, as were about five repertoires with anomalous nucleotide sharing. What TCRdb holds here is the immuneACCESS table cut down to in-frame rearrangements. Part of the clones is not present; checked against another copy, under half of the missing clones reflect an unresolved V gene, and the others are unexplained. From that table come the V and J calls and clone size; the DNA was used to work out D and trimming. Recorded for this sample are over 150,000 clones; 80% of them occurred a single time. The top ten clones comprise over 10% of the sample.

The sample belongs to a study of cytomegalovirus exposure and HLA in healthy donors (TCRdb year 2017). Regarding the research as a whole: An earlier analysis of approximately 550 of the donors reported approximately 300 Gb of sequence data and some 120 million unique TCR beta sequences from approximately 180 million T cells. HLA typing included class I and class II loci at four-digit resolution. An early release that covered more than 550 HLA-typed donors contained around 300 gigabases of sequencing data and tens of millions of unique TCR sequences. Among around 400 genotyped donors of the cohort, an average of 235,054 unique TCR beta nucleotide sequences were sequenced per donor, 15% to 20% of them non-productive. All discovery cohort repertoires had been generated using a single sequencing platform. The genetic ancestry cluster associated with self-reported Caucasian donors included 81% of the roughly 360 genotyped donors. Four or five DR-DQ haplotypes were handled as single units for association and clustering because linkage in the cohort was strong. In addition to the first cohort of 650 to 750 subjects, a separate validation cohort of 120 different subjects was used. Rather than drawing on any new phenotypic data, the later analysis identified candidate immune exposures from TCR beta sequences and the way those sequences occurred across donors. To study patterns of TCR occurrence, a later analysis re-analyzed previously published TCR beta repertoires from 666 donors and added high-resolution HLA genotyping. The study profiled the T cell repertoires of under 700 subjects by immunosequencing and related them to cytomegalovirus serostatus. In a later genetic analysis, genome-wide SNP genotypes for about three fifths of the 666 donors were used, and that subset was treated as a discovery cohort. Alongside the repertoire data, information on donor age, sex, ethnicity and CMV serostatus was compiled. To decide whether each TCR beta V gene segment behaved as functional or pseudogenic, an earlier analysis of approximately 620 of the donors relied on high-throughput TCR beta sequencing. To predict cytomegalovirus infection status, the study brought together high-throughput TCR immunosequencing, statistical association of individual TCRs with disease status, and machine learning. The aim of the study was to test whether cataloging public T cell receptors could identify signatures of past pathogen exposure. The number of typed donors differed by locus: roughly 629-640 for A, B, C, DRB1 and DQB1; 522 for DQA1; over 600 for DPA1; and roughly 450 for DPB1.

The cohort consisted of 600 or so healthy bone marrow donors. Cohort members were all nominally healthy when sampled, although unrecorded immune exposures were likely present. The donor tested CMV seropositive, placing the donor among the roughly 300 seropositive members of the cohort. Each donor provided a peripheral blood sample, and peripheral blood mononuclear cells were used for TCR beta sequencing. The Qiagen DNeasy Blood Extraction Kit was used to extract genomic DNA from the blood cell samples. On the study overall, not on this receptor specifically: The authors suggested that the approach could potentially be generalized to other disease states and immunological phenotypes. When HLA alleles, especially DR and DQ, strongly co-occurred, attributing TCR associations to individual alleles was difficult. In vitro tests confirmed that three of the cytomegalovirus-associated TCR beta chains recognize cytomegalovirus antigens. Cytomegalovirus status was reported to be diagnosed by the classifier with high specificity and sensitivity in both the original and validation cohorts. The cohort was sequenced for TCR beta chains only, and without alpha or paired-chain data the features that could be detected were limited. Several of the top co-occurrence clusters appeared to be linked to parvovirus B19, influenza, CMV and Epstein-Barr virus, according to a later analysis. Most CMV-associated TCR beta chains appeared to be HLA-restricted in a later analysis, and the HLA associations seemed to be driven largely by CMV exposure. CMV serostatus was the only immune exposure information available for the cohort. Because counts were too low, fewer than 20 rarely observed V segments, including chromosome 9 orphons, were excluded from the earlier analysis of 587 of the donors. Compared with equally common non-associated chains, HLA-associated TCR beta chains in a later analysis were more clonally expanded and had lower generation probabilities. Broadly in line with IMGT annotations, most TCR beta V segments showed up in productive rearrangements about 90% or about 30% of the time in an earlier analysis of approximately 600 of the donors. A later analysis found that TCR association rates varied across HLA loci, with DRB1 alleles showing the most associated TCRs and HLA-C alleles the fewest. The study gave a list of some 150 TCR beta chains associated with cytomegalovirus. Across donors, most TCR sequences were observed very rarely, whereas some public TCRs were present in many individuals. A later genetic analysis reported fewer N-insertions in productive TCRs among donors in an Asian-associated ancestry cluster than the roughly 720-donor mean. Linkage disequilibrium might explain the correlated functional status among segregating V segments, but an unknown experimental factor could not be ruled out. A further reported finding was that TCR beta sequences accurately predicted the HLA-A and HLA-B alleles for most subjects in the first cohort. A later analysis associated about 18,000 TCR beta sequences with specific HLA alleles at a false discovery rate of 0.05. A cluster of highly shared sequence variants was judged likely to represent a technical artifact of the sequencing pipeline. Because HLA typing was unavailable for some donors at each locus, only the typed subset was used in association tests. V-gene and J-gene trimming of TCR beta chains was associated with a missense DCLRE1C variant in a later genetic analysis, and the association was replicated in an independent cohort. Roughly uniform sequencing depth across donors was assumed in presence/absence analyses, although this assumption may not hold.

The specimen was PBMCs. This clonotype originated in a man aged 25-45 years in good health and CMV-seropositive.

The nucleotides read TGTGCCTGGAGTTACAGCCGAGCTTTCTTT. This encodes CAWSYSRAFF. Recombination linked TRBV30 to TRBJ1-1; no D gene call is confident. The germline V gene (reference sequence) provides CDR1 GTSNPN and CDR2 SVGIG. The CDR3 runs 10 amino acids, cysteine and phenylalanine included. Only the CDR3 DNA is retained, 30 bases long and in frame from the first base. V is pared back by 2 bases and J by 10 bases, with 8 bases lying between the germline termini.